This TCR beta chain is from a study of T cell clonality in common variable immunodeficiency. The CDR3 consists of 13 residues. Trimming stripped 8 bases from V and 0 bases from J, with 13 bases between. The germline V gene encodes CDR1 SQVTM and CDR2 ANQGSEA. There are many counts of this clone. The read falls 3 residues short of the CDR3 end, and the missing part is taken from the germline J gene. Generated by immunoSEQ multiplex PCR, the TCRdb table keeps only in-frame clones and is missing some. This sample has 50,000 or so clones and no singletons, with 3% to 3.5% in the ten largest. The gene calls are TRBV29-1 and TRBJ1-1, with D perhaps TRBD1 (5 bases). The TCR was taken from a person aged 18-70 years in good health. The sample taken for sequencing was peripheral blood mononuclear cells. The CDR3 bases that were read are TGCAGCATGGCAGGGAAAATGAACACTGAA. It codes for CSMAGKMNTE. The entire CDR3 is CSMAGKMNTEAFF.